This T cell receptor (beta chain) was retrieved from a study of blood T cell repertoires in COVID-19. Study overall: Samples came from the United States, Italy and Spain, spanning acute and convalescent COVID-19. T cells, B-cell-depleted T cells, or PBMCs provided the cDNA or gDNA that served as material.

V lost 5 bases to trimming and J lost 7 bases, with 17 bases between them. Germline CDR1 MDHEN, CDR2 SYDVKM. This CDR3 comprises 14 residues. Per the original methods: It was from reference gene primer amplification that nucleated cell counts were estimated. Sequencing was performed with immunoSEQ multiplex PCR; in TCRdb, only in-frame clones are kept and a portion is missing. V and J calls and clone size are those listed in that table; D and trimming were worked out from the DNA. The sample has 150,000 to 200,000 clones, around 85% seen once; the top ten hold approximately 9.9%. Sequencing was done on a sample of peripheral blood. The rearrangement links TRBV28 to TRBJ2-5; tentatively, D is TRBD1 (6 bases). The sequence came from a human donor with active or convalescent COVID-19. The donor label of this sample is uncertain. The CDR3 spells CASSIPLGARTQYF. The CDR3 nucleotides read TGTGCCAGCAGTATACCCCTGGGGGCTAGGACCCAGTACTTC.